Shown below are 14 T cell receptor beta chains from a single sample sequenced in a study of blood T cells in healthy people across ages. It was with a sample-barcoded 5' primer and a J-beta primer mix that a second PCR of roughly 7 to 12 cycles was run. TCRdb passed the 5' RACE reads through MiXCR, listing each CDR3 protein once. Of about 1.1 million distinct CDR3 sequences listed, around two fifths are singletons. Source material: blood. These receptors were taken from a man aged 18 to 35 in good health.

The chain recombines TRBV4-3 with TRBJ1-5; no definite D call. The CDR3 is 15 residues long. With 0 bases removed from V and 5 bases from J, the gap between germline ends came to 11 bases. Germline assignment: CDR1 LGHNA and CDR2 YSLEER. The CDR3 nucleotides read TGCGCCAGCAGCCAAGATATGGGCGGGGATCAGCCCCAGCATTTT. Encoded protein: CASSQDMGGDQPQHF.

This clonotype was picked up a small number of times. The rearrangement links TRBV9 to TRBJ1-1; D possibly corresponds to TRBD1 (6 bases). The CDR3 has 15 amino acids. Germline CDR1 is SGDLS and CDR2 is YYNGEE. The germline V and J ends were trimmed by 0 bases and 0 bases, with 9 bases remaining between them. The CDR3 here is CASSVGDIMNTEAFF. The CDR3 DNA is TGTGCCAGCAGCGTAGGGGACATCATGAACACTGAAGCTTTCTTT.

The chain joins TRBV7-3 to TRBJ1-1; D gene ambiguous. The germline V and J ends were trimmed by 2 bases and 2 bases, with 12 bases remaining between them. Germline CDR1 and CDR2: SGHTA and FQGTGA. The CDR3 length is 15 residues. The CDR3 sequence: CASSLEQVPNTEAFF. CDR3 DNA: TGTGCCAGCAGCTTAGAGCAGGTCCCAAACACTGAAGCTTTCTTT.

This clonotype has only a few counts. The CDR3 region has the DNA TGTGCCAGCAGCTTAACGTATACAGGGCTGAATGGCTACACCTTC. This codes for CASSLTYTGLNGYTF. The V gene is TRBV7-3, the J gene TRBJ1-2; tentatively, D is TRBD1 (6 bases). In germline, CDR1 is SGHTA, CDR2 FQGTGA. With 0 bases removed from V and 6 bases from J, the gap between germline ends came to 14 bases. The CDR3 sequence is 15 residues long.

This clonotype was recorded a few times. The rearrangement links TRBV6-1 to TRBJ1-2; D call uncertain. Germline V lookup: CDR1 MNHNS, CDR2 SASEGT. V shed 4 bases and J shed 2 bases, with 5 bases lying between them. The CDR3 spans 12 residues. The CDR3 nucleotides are TGTGCCAGCAGTGTCCAGAACTATGGCTACACCTTC. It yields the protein CASSVQNYGYTF.

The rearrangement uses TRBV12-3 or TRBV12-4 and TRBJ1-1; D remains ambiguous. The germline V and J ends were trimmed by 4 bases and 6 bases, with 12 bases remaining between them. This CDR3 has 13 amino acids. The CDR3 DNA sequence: TGTGCCAGCAGTTCTAGCCCCAGCCCTGAAGCTTTCTTT. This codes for CASSSSPSPEAFF.

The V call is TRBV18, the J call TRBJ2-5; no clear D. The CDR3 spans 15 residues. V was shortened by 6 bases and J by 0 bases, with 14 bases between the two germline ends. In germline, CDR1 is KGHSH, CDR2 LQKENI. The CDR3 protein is CASSHIGRHQETQYF. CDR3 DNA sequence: TGTGCCAGCTCTCACATCGGACGTCACCAAGAGACCCAGTACTTC.

CDR3 protein: CASSQVQGQPNQPQHF. As DNA, the CDR3 is TGTGCCAGCAGCCAAGTTCAGGGACAGCCGAATCAGCCCCAGCATTTT. V usage is TRBV4-2 and J usage is TRBJ1-5, with 7 positions matching TRBD1. V shed 1 base and J 4 bases; nucleotides not matched to a gene: 7. This CDR3 region has 16 residues. Germline assignment: CDR1 LGHNA and CDR2 YNFKEQ.

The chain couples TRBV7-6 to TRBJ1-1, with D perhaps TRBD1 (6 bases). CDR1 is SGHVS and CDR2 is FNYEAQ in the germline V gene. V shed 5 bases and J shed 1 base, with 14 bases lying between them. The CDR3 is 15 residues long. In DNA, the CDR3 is TGTGCCAGCAGCGAGACCCCGGGGGCGAACACTGAAGCTTTCTTT. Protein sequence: CASSETPGANTEAFF.

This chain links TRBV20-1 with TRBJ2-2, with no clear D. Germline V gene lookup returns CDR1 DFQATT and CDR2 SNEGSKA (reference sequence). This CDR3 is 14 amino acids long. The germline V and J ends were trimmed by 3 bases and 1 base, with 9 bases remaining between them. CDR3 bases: TGCAGTGCTAGCGGGCAGCTGAACACCGGGGAGCTGTTTTTT. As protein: CSASGQLNTGELFF.

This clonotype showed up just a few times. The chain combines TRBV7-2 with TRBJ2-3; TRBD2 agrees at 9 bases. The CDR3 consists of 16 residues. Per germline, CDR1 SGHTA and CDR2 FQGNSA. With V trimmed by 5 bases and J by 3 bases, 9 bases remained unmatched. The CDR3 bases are TGTGCCAGCAGCCAGGGACTAGCCCTTAGGACAGATACGCAGTATTTT. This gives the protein CASSQGLALRTDTQYF.

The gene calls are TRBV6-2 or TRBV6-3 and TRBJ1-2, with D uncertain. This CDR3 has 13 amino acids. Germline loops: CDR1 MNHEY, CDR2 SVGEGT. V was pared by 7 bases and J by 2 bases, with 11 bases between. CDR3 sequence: CASNNGPNYGYTF. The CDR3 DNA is TGTGCCAGCAACAACGGACCAAACTATGGCTACACCTTC.

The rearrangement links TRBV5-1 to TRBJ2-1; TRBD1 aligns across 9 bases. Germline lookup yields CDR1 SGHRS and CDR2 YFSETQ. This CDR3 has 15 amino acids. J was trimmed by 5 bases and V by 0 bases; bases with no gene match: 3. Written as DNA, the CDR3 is TGCGCCAGCAGCTTGGGGACAGGGGAGGACAATGAGCAGTTCTTC. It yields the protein CASSLGTGEDNEQFF.

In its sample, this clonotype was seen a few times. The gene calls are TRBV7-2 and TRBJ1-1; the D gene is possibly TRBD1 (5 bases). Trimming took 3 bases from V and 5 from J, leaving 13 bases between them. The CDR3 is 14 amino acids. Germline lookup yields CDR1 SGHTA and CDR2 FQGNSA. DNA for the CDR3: TGTGCCAGCAGCTTGAACGGGGGGAGGACTGAAGCTTTCTTT. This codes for CASSLNGGRTEAFF.